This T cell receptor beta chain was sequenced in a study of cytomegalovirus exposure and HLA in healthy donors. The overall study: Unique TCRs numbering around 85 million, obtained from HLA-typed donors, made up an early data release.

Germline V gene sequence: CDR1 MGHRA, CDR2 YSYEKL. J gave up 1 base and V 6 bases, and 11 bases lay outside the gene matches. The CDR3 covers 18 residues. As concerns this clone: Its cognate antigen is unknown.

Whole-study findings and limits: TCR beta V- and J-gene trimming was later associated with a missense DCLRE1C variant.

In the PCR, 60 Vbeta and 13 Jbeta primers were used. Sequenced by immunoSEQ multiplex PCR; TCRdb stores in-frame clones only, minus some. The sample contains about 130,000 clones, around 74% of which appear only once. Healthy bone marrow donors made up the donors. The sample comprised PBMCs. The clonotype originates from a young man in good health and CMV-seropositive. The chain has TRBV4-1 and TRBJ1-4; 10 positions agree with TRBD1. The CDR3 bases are TGCGCCAGCAGTTTTTCGACAGGGGGCGGGTTAACTAATGAAAAACTGTTTTTT. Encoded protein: CASSFSTGGGLTNEKLFF.